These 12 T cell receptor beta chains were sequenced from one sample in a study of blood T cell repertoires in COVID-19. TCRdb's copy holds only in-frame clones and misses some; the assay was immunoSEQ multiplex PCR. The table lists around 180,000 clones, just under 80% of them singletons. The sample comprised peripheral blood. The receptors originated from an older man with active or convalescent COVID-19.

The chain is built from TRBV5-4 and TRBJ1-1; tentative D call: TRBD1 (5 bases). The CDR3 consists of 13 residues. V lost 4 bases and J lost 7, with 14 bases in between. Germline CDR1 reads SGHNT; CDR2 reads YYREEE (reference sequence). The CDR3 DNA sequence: TGTGCCAGCAGCCCGGTGGGACTTGATGAAGCTTTCTTT. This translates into CASSPVGLDEAFF.

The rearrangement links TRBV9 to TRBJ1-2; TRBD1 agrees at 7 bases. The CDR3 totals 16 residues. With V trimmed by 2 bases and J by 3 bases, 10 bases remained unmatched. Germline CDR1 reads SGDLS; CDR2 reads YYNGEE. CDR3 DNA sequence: TGTGCCAGCAGCGTCAACCGCAGGGGGGCCGACTATGGCTACACCTTC. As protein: CASSVNRRGADYGYTF.

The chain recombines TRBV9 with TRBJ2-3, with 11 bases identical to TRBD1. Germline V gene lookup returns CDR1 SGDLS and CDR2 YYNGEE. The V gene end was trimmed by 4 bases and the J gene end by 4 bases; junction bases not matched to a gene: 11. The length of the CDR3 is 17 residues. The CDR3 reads CASSRLSGQGASDTQYF. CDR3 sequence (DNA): TGTGCCAGCAGCCGATTAAGTGGACAGGGGGCCTCAGATACGCAGTATTTT. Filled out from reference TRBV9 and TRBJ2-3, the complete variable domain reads DSGVTQTPKHLITATGQRVTLRCSPRSGDLSVYWYQQSLDQGLQFLIQYYNGEERAKGNILERFSAQQFPDLHSELNLSSLELGDSALYFCASSRLSGQGASDTQYFGPGTRLTVL.

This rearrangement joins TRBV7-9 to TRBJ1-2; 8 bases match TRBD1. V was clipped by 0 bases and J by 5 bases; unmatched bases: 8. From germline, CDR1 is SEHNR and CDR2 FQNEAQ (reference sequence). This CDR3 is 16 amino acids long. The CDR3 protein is CASSLADRDRLYGYTF. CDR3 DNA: TGTGCCAGCAGCTTAGCGGACAGGGACAGACTATATGGCTACACCTTC. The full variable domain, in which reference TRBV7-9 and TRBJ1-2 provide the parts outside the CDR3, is DTGVSQNPRHKITKRGQNVTFRCDPISEHNRLYWYRQTLGQGPEFLTYFQNEAQLEKSRLLSDRFSAERPKGSFSTLEIQRTEQGDSAMYLCASSLADRDRLYGYTFGSGTRLTVV.

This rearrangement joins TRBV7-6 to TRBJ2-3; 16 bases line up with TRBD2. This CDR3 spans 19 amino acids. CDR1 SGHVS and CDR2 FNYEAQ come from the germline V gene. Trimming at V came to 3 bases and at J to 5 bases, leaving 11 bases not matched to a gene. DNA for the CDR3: TGTGCCAGCAGCTTGAGCGCCGGGACTAGCGGGGGGGCCAAAGATACGCAGTATTTT. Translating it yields CASSLSAGTSGGAKDTQYF.

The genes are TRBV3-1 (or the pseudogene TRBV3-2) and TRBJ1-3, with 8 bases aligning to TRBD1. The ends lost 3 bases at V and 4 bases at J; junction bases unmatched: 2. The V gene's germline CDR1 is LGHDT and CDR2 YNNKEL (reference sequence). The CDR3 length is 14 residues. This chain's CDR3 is CASSQRDRGNTIYF. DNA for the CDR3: TGTGCCAGCAGCCAGAGGGACAGGGGAAACACCATATATTTT.

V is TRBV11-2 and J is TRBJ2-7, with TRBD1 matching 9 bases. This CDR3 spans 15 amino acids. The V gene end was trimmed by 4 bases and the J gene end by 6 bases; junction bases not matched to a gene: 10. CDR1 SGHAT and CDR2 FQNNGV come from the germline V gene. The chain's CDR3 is CASSYPGTGSLEQYF. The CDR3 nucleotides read TGTGCCAGCAGCTACCCCGGGACAGGGAGTCTCGAGCAGTACTTC.

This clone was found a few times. The CDR3, as DNA: TGTGCCAGCAGCTTTGCCCCAGCGGGAGACGGTTCGTACGAGCAGTACTTC. Translated: CASSFAPAGDGSYEQYF. The rearrangement joins TRBV7-2 to TRBJ2-7, with TRBD2 matching over 8 bases. Germline assignment: CDR1 SGHTA and CDR2 FQGNSA. V lost 3 bases, J lost 4 bases, and 14 bases stayed unmatched. The CDR3 totals 17 residues.

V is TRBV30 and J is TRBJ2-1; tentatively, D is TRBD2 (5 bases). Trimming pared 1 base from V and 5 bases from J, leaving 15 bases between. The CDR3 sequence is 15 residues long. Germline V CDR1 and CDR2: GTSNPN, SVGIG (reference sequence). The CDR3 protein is CAWSGEPGSDNEQFF. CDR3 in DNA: TGTGCCTGGAGTGGGGAGCCCGGGTCCGACAATGAGCAGTTCTTC. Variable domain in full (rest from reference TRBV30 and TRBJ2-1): SQTIHQWPATLVQPVGSPLSLECTVEGTSNPNLYWYRQAAGRGLQLLFYSVGIGQISSEVPQNLSASRPQDRQFILSSKKLLLSDSGFYLCAWSGEPGSDNEQFFGPGTRLTVL.

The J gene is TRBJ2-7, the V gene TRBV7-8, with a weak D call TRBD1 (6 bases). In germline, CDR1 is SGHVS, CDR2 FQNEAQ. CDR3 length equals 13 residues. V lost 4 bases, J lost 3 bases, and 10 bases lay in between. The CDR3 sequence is CASSWDNYYEQYF. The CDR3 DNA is TGTGCCAGCAGCTGGGACAATTACTACGAGCAGTACTTC.

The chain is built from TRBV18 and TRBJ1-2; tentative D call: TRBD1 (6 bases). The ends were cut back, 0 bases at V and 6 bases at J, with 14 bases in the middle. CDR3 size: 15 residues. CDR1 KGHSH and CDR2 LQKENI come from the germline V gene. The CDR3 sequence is CASSPPGSEGDGYTF. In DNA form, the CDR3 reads TGTGCCAGCTCACCACCGGGCTCCGAGGGGGATGGCTACACCTTC.

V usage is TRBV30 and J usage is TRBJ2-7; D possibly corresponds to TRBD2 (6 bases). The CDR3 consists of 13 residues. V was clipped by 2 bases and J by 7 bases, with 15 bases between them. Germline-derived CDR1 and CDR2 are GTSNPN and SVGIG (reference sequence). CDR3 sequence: CAWSRPHAGEQYF. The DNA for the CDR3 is TGTGCCTGGAGTAGGCCACACGCGGGGGAGCAGTACTTC.